A single sample gave rise to the 21 T cell receptor beta chains below, sequenced in a study of T cell responses to AZD1222 COVID-19 vaccine. Produced via immunoSEQ multiplex PCR; TCRdb's table is partial and in-frame only. Here the sample spans 90,000 to 150,000 clones, 80% to 90% being singletons. The source was peripheral blood, collected on day 0 of AZD1222 vaccination. The receptor set was obtained from an adult in good health.

The chain joins TRBV5-1 to TRBJ2-3; 13 bases align to TRBD2. This CDR3 region has 20 residues. Germline V CDR1 and CDR2: SGHRS, YFSETQ. The ends lost 1 base at V and 4 bases at J; junction bases unmatched: 15. CDR3 loop: CASSLRGLAGLLSLADTQYF. CDR3 DNA sequence: TGCGCCAGCAGCTTGCGGGGACTAGCGGGACTCCTTAGCTTGGCAGATACGCAGTATTTT.

This chain uses TRBV28 with TRBJ1-5; D remains ambiguous. V gave up 7 bases and J gave up 2 bases, with 9 bases separating them. The germline CDR1 and CDR2 sequences are MDHEN and SYDVKM. The CDR3 is 13 residues long. The DNA for the CDR3 is TGTGCCAGCAAAGTCCTGGGCAATCAGCCCCAGCATTTT. Residues: CASKVLGNQPQHF.

There are a few counts of this clone. This chain uses TRBV3-1 (or the pseudogene TRBV3-2) with TRBJ1-2; 7 positions agree with TRBD1. J gave up 7 bases and V 2 bases, and 4 bases lay outside the gene matches. The CDR3 is 13 amino acids. Germline loops: CDR1 LGHDT, CDR2 YNNKEL (reference sequence). CDR3 bases: TGTGCCAGCAGCCAACGGGCAGGGGGTGGCTACACCTTC. Its protein product is CASSQRAGGGYTF.

The gene calls are TRBV3-1 (or the pseudogene TRBV3-2) and TRBJ1-6; possible D gene TRBD1, 5 bases. The germline V gene encodes CDR1 LGHDT and CDR2 YNNKEL (reference sequence). With 4 bases removed from V and 7 bases from J, the gap between germline ends came to 14 bases. The CDR3 consists of 15 residues. CDR3 in DNA: TGTGCCAGCAGCCCCGACGGGGGTCAGAATTCACCCCTCCACTTT. Its translation: CASSPDGGQNSPLHF.

The count of this clone is one. J is TRBJ2-6 and V is TRBV2; 9 nucleotides match TRBD1. J was trimmed by 2 bases and V by 6 bases; bases with no gene match: 8. Germline V gives CDR1 SNHLY, CDR2 FYNNEI. This CDR3 region has 17 residues. As DNA, the CDR3 is TGTGCCAGCAGCGCCGGGACAGGGAACACTGGGGCCAACGTCCTGACTTTC. Translating it yields CASSAGTGNTGANVLTF.

V usage is TRBV19 and J usage is TRBJ1-3; D not resolved. This CDR3 region has 14 residues. Germline CDR1 LNHDA, CDR2 SQIVND (reference sequence). Trimming shortened V by 7 bases and J by 2 bases, and 12 bases separated the two germline ends. The CDR3 protein is CASKRGGAGNTIYF. CDR3 coding DNA: TGTGCCAGTAAGCGGGGAGGAGCTGGAAACACCATATATTTT.

This clone was seen a handful of times. This rearrangement joins TRBV30 to TRBJ2-7, with D possibly TRBD2 on 6 matching bases. V lost 4 bases to trimming and J lost 9 bases, with 13 bases between them. The CDR3 contains 11 residues. CDR1 and CDR2 from the germline V gene are GTSNPN and SVGIG (reference sequence). CDR3 sequence reads: CAWKYWGGQYF. CDR3 nucleotides: TGTGCCTGGAAATATTGGGGAGGGCAGTACTTC. The variable domain in full, with the rest retrieved from reference TRBV30 and TRBJ2-7, is SQTIHQWPATLVQPVGSPLSLECTVEGTSNPNLYWYRQAAGRGLQLLFYSVGIGQISSEVPQNLSASRPQDRQFILSSKKLLLSDSGFYLCAWKYWGGQYFGPGTRLTVT.

The chain links TRBV2 to TRBJ1-2; no reliable D call. CDR1 is SNHLY, CDR2 FYNNEI, per germline. Trimming took 5 bases from V and 5 from J, leaving 12 bases between them. This CDR3 comprises 13 residues. The CDR3 DNA reads as TGTGCCAGCAGTCCCTCGGGGAATTATGGCTACACCTTC. This sequence encodes CASSPSGNYGYTF. The variable domain in full, with the rest retrieved from reference TRBV2 and TRBJ1-2, is EPEVTQTPSHQVTQMGQEVILRCVPISNHLYFYWYRQILGQKVEFLVSFYNNEISEKSEIFDDQFSVERPDGSNFTLKIRSTKLEDSAMYFCASSPSGNYGYTFGSGTRLTVV.

The chain carries TRBV30 and TRBJ2-5; 11 bases fit TRBD1. The V and J ends lost 1 base and 4 bases, in that order; junction bases with no gene match: 5. The germline V gene encodes CDR1 GTSNPN and CDR2 SVGIG (reference sequence). The CDR3 runs to 15 residues. The CDR3 region is CAWSGGQGARETQYF. The CDR3 DNA reads as TGTGCCTGGAGTGGAGGACAGGGGGCGCGAGAGACCCAGTACTTC.

In this sample, this clone turned up once. This chain links TRBV19 with TRBJ1-5; D unresolved. Germline lookup yields CDR1 LNHDA and CDR2 SQIVND (reference sequence). The V end was cut by 3 bases, the J end by 2 bases, with 14 bases between. This CDR3 is 16 amino acids long. This chain's CDR3 is CASSIEVGRGNQPQHF. The CDR3 coding sequence is TGTGCCAGTAGTATTGAGGTGGGAAGGGGCAATCAGCCCCAGCATTTT.

The chain couples TRBV7-8 to TRBJ2-7; tentative D call: TRBD2 (6 bases). Germline V lookup: CDR1 SGHVS, CDR2 FQNEAQ. The CDR3 contains 14 residues. Trimming left V 7 bases short and J 2 bases short, with 15 bases between. This chain's CDR3 is CASTPRGRAYEQYF. Written as DNA, the CDR3 is TGTGCCAGCACCCCGCGGGGCAGGGCCTACGAGCAGTACTTC.

The chain is built from TRBV28 and TRBJ2-5; D is possibly TRBD2 (6 bases). Trimming took off 4 bases at V and 5 bases at J, with 17 bases between the two ends. The CDR3 totals 15 residues. The germline gives CDR1 MDHEN, CDR2 SYDVKM. For the CDR3, the DNA is TGTGCCAGCAGTTCCCAAAGGGAGGTCGGGGAGACCCAGTACTTC. Its protein is CASSSQREVGETQYF.

This clone has just one count. The chain carries TRBV6-6 and TRBJ2-1; 8 bases agree with TRBD1. Germline CDR1 and CDR2: MNHNY and SVGAGI (reference sequence). This CDR3 has 12 amino acids. After removal of 6 bases from V and 9 bases from J, the junction contained 4 bases not matched to a gene. CDR3 coding DNA: TGTGCCAGCAGGACAGGGGTGGGTGAGCAGTTCTTC. Amino acids: CASRTGVGEQFF.

The chain is built from TRBV5-6 and TRBJ1-2, with 10 nucleotides matching TRBD1. V trimming: 4 bases; J trimming: 5 bases; junction bases outside the gene matches: 8. Germline V gives CDR1 SGHDT, CDR2 YYEEEE. This CDR3 is 15 amino acids long. Here the CDR3 DNA reads TGTGCCAGCAGCGCTTCTGGACAGGGGGTATATGGCTACACCTTC. It translates to CASSASGQGVYGYTF.

The chain joins TRBV6-4 to TRBJ1-2; the match to TRBD1 covers 11 bases. In germline, CDR1 is MRHNA, CDR2 SNTAGT. CDR3 length equals 14 residues. V lost 5 bases and J lost 4; bases outside the gene matches: 3. The CDR3 DNA reads as TGTGCCAGCAGTCTCGGGACAGGGGGCTATGGCTACACCTTC. It translates to CASSLGTGGYGYTF.

This chain joins TRBV6-5 and TRBJ1-2; TRBD1 might be the D (5 bases). Trimming left V 7 bases short and J 3 bases short, with 18 bases between. CDR1 MNHEY and CDR2 SVGAGI come from the germline V gene. CDR3 length: 15 amino acids. The CDR3 loop reads CASTLAQGADYGYTF. CDR3 in DNA: TGTGCCAGCACCTTAGCCCAGGGTGCAGACTATGGCTACACCTTC.

The V gene is TRBV9, the J gene TRBJ2-7; D is undetermined. The CDR3 is 11 residues long. The V gene's germline CDR1 is SGDLS and CDR2 YYNGEE. The ends were cut back, 4 bases at V and 3 bases at J, with 5 bases in the middle. CDR3 in amino acids: CASSPNYEQYF. The DNA of the CDR3 is TGTGCCAGCAGCCCTAACTACGAGCAGTACTTC. The whole variable domain, filled in from reference TRBV9 and TRBJ2-7, reads DSGVTQTPKHLITATGQRVTLRCSPRSGDLSVYWYQQSLDQGLQFLIQYYNGEERAKGNILERFSAQQFPDLHSELNLSSLELGDSALYFCASSPNYEQYFGPGTRLTVT.

The rearrangement uses TRBV2 and TRBJ1-4; D may be TRBD1 (5 bases). Trimming shortened V by 5 bases and J by 4 bases, and 14 bases separated the two germline ends. The CDR3 runs to 15 residues. Per the germline V gene, CDR1 is SNHLY and CDR2 is FYNNEI. The CDR3 DNA follows: TGTGCCAGCAGTCGGACGGGACTGGATAATGAAAAACTGTTTTTT. Protein product: CASSRTGLDNEKLFF.

This chain connects TRBV19 to TRBJ2-1; 7 nucleotides line up with TRBD2. Germline trimming cut 7 bases from V and 6 bases from J; bases unmatched to any gene: 12. Germline CDR1 LNHDA, CDR2 SQIVND (reference sequence). This CDR3 spans 15 amino acids. The CDR3 DNA follows: TGTGCCAGTACCCCTGGGGGGGTGGGGGGCAATGAGCAGTTCTTC. Protein product: CASTPGGVGGNEQFF.

This clone occurred once. The V call is TRBV5-1, the J call TRBJ1-3; a weak D match, TRBD1 (6 bases). V lost 0 bases to trimming and J lost 10 bases, with 17 bases between them. The CDR3 spans 15 residues. CDR1 SGHRS and CDR2 YFSETQ come from the germline V gene. CDR3 DNA sequence: TGCGCCAGCAGCTTGGGACAGGAGGGCGTAGGAACCATATATTTT. This gives the protein CASSLGQEGVGTIYF.

This rearrangement joins TRBV3-1 (or the pseudogene TRBV3-2) to TRBJ1-4; TRBD1 is a possible D gene (6 bases). V lost 4 bases to trimming and J lost 8 bases, with 17 bases between them. This CDR3 has 15 residues. Germline-derived CDR1 and CDR2 are LGHDT and YNNKEL (reference sequence). CDR3 residues: CASSLVLGAREKLFF. The CDR3 DNA follows: TGTGCCAGCAGCCTAGTTCTGGGGGCGAGGGAAAAACTGTTTTTT.